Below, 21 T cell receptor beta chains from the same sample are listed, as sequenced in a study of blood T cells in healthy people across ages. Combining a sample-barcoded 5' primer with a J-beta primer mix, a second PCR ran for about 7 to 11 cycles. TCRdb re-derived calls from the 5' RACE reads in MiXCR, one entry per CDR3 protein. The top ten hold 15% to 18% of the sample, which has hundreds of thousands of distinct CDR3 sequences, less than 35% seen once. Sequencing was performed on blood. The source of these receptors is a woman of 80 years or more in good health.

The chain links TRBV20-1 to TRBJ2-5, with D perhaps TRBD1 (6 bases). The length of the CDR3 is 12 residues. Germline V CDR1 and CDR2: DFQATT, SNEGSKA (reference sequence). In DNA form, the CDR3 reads TGCACCTTATACGGACAGCAAGAGACCCAGTACTTC. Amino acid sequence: CTLYGQQETQYF.

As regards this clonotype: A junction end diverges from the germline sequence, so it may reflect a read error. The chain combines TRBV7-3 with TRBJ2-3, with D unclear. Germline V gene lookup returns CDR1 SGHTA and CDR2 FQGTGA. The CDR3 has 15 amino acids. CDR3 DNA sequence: TGTGCTAGCAGCTCCAACCACTTTAGCACAGATACGCAGTATTTT. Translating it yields CASSSNHFSTDTQYF. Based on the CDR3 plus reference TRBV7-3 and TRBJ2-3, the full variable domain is GAGVSQTPSNKVTEKGKYVELRCDPISGHTALYWYRQSLGQGPEFLIYFQGTGAADDSGLPNDRFFAVRPEGSVSTLKIQRTERGDSAVYLCASSSNHFSTDTQYFGPGTRLTVL.

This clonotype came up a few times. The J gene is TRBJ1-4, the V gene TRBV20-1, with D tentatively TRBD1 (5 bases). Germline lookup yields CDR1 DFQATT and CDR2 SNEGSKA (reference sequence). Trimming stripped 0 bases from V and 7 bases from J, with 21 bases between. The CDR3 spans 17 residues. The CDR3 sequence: CSARDNPSWGGAEKLFF. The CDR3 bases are TGCAGTGCTAGAGACAACCCGTCTTGGGGGGGAGCTGAAAAACTGTTTTTT.

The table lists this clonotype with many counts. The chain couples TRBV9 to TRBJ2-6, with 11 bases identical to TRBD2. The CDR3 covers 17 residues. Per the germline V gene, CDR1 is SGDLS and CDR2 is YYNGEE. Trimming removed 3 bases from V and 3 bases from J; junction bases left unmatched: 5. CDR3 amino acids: CASSATSGVFGANVLTF. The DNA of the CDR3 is TGTGCCAGCAGCGCGACTAGCGGGGTTTTTGGGGCCAACGTCCTGACTTTC.

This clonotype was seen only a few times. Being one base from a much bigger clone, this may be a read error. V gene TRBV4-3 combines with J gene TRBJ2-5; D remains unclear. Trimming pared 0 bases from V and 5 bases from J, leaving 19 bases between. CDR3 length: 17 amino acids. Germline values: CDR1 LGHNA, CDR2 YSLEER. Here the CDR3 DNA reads TGCGCCAGCAGCCAAGAATCCCCGCAGGTGGGGTGGGAGACCCAGTACTTC. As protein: CASSQESPQVGWETQYF.

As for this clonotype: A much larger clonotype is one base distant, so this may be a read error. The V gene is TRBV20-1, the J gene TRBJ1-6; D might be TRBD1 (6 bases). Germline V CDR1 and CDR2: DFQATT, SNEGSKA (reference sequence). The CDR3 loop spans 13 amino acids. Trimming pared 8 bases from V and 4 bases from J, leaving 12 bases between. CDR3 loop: CSTPTGYNSPLHF. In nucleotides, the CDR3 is TGCAGTACTCCTACAGGGTATAATTCACCCCTCCACTTT.

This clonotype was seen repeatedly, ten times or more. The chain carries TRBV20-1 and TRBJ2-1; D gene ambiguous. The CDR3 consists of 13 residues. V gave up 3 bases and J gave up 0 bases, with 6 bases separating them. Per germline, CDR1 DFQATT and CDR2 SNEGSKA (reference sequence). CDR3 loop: CSASWSSYNEQFF. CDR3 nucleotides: TGCAGTGCTAGTTGGAGCTCCTACAATGAGCAGTTCTTC.

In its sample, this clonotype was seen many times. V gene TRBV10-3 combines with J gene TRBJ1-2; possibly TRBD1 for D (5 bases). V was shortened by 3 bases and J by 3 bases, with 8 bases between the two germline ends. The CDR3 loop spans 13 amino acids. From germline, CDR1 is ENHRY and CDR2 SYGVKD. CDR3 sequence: CAISEQDYYGYTF. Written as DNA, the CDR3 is TGTGCCATCAGTGAACAGGATTACTATGGCTACACCTTC.

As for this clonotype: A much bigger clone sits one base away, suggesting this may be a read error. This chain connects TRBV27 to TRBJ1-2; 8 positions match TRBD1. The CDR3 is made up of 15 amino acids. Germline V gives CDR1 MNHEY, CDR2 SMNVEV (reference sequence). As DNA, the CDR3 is TGTGCCAACAGTTTTTCGACAGGGGTGACGGATGGCTACACCTTC. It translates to CANSFSTGVTDGYTF.

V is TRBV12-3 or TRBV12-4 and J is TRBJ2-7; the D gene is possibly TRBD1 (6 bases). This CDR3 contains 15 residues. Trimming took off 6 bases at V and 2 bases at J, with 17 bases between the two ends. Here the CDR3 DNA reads TGTGCCAGCAGACCCTCCGGGACACCGACCTACGAGCAGTACTTC. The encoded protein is CASRPSGTPTYEQYF.

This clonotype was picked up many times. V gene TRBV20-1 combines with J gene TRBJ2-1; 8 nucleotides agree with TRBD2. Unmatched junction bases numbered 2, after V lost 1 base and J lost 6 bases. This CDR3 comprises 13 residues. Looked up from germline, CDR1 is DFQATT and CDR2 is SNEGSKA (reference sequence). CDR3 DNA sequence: TGCAGTGCTAGAGCTCTAGCGGGCAATGAGCAGTTCTTC. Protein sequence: CSARALAGNEQFF.

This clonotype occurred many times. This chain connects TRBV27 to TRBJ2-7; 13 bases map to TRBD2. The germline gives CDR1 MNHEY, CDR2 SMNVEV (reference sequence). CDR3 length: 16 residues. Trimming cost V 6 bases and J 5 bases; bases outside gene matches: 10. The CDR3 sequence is CASSYLTSGGPHEQYF. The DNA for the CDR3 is TGTGCCAGCAGCTACTTGACTAGCGGGGGGCCCCACGAGCAGTACTTC.

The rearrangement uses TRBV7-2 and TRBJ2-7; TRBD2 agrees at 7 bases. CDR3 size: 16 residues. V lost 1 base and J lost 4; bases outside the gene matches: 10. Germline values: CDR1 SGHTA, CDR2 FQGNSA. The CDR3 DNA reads TGTGCCAGCAGCTTAGAAGGGGCTAGCGGACCATACGAGCAGTACTTC. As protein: CASSLEGASGPYEQYF.

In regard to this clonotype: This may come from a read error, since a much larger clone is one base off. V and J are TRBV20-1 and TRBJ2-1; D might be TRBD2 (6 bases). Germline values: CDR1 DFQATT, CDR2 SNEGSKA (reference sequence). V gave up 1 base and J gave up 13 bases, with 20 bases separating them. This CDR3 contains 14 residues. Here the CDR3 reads CSARVTSRGETQFF. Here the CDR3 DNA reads TGCAGTGCTAGAGTGACCTCGCGGGGAGAGACCCAGTTCTTC.

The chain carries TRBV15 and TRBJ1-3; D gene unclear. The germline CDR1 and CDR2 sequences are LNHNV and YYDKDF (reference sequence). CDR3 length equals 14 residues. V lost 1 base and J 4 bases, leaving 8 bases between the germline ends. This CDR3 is CATSRAGSGNTIYF. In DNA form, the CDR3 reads TGTGCCACCAGCAGAGCGGGTAGCGGAAACACCATATATTTT.

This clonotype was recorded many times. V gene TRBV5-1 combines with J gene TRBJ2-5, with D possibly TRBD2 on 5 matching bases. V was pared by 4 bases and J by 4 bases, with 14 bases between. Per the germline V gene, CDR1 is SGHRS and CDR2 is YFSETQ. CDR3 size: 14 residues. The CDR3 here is CASSPGQSGETQYF. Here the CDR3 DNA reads TGCGCCAGCAGCCCCGGGCAGAGCGGAGAGACCCAGTACTTC.

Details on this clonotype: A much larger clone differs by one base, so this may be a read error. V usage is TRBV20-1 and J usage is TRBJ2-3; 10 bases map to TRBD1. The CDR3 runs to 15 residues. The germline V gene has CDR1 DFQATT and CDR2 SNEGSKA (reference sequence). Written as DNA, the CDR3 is TGCGGTGCTAGATCACGGACAGGGGGTTCGGATACGCAGTATTTT. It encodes CGARSRTGGSDTQYF.

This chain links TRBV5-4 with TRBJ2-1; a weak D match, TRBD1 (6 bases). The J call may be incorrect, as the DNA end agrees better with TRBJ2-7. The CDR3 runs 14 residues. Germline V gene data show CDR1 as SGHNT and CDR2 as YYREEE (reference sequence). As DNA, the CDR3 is TGTGCCAGCAGCTCCGGACAGATATACAATGAGCAGTACTTC. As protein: CASSSGQIYNEQYF.

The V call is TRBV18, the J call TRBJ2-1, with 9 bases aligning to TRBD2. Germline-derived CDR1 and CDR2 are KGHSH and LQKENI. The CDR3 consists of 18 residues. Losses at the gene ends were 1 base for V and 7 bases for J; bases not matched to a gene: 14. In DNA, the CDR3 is TGTGCCAGCTCACCACTGCAGATGCGGGGGGGGGCCAGAAATGAGCAGTTCTTC. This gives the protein CASSPLQMRGGARNEQFF.

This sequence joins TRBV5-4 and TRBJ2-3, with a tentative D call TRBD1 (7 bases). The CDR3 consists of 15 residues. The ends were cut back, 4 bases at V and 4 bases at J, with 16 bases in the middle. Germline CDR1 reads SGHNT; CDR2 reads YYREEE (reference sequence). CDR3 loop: CASSLPGGQADTQYF. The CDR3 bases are TGTGCCAGCAGCCTCCCAGGGGGGCAGGCAGATACGCAGTATTTT.

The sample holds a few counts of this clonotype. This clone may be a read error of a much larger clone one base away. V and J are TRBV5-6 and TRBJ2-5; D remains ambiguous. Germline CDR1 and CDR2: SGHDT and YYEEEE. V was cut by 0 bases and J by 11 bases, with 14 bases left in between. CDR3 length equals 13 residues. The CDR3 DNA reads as TGTGCCAGCAGCTTGGCCCGGTACGGAGAGCAGTACTTC. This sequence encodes CASSLARYGEQYF. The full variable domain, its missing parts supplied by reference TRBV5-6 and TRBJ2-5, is DAGVTQSPTHLIKTRGQQVTLRCSPKSGHDTVSWYQQALGQGPQFIFQYYEEEERQRGNFPDRFSGHQFPNYSSELNVNALLLGDSALYLCASSLARYGEQYFGPGTRLLVL.